This entry features one TCR beta chain sequence. The data stem from a study of blood T cell repertoires in COVID-19. Study as a whole: The United States, Italy and Spain were the sources of the acute and convalescent COVID-19 samples. Sources were T cells, B-cell-depleted T cells, or PBMCs; the material itself was cDNA or gDNA.

In the original analysis: How many nucleated cells were present was estimated from reference gene primer amplification. TCRdb's table, derived via immunoSEQ multiplex PCR, lists solely in-frame clones and lacks some. V, J and clone size derive from that table, while D and trimming were established from the DNA sequence. The profile shows around 300,000 clones, approximately 85% of them singletons. Germline assignment: CDR1 DFQATT and CDR2 SNEGSKA (reference sequence). Losses at the gene ends were 3 bases for V and 8 bases for J; bases not matched to a gene: 8. The CDR3 sequence is 13 residues long. The chain uses TRBV20-1 and TRBJ1-2; 8 bases agree with TRBD1. Specimen: peripheral blood. This sequence originates from a woman in her 70s with acute or convalescent COVID-19. In DNA form, the CDR3 reads TGCAGTGCTAGTGCTCAGGGGGCGGGCGGCTACACCTTC. Translating it yields CSASAQGAGGYTF.